This TCR beta chain appears in the sequencing data of a study of CXCR3-negative and CXCR3-positive naive CD8 T cells. General study points: From TRB CDR3 properties, TCR strength was inferred; surface CD5 did not differ between naive subsets. Most assays were run on fresh PBMCs (CXCR3 expression partially decreased after cryopreservation). Each naive subset displayed comparably high diversity, whereas memory CD8+ cells displayed much lower diversity.

Carrying UMI labels, the TRB cDNA libraries were prepared through 5' RACE. TCRdb reanalyzed the 5' RACE reads, giving one entry per CDR3 protein sequence and no DNA. The table for this sample gives tens of thousands of distinct CDR3 sequences. The authors gated naive CD8+ T cells as CD45RO-CCR7+CD27+CD95-. Worth noting for this clonotype: Its antigen remains unknown.

Sequenced: naive CXCR3- CD8+ T cells from blood. Subset denoted: CD45RO-CCR7+CD27+CD95- naive CD8+ T cells lacking CXCR3 (TNR3-). This clonotype was sampled from a human donor in good health. Some clones in this sample may be carry-over from other donors' samples.

This CDR3 is CASSPYRGQGPHGYTF. This chain joins TRBV12-3 or TRBV12-4 and TRBJ1-2; TCRdb designates TRBD1, a call that cannot be tested without DNA. The CDR3 extends over 16 amino acids.